What follows describes a single T cell receptor (beta chain). Its antigen is currently unknown. The CDR3 has 14 residues. CDR1 and CDR2 from the germline V gene are LNHDA and SQIVND (reference sequence). The V and J ends lost 5 bases and 2 bases respectively, with 10 bases between them. These data are taken from a study of T cell responses to AZD1222 COVID-19 vaccine. Findings of the study overall: The donor cohort was predominantly white British with a female majority, and clonal diversity may have been underestimated.

Method: immunoSEQ multiplex PCR; TCRdb's copy keeps in-frame clones and lacks some. The sample includes about 190,000 clones, approximately 87% of them seen just once. Sequenced material: peripheral blood, taken on day 0 of MenACWY control vaccination. This receptor was taken from an adult in good health. The chain has TRBV19 and TRBJ2-1; no reliable D call. CDR3 in DNA: TGTGCCAGTAGTCTCAGGACCCCCTACAATGAGCAGTTCTTC. Translating gives CASSLRTPYNEQFF.